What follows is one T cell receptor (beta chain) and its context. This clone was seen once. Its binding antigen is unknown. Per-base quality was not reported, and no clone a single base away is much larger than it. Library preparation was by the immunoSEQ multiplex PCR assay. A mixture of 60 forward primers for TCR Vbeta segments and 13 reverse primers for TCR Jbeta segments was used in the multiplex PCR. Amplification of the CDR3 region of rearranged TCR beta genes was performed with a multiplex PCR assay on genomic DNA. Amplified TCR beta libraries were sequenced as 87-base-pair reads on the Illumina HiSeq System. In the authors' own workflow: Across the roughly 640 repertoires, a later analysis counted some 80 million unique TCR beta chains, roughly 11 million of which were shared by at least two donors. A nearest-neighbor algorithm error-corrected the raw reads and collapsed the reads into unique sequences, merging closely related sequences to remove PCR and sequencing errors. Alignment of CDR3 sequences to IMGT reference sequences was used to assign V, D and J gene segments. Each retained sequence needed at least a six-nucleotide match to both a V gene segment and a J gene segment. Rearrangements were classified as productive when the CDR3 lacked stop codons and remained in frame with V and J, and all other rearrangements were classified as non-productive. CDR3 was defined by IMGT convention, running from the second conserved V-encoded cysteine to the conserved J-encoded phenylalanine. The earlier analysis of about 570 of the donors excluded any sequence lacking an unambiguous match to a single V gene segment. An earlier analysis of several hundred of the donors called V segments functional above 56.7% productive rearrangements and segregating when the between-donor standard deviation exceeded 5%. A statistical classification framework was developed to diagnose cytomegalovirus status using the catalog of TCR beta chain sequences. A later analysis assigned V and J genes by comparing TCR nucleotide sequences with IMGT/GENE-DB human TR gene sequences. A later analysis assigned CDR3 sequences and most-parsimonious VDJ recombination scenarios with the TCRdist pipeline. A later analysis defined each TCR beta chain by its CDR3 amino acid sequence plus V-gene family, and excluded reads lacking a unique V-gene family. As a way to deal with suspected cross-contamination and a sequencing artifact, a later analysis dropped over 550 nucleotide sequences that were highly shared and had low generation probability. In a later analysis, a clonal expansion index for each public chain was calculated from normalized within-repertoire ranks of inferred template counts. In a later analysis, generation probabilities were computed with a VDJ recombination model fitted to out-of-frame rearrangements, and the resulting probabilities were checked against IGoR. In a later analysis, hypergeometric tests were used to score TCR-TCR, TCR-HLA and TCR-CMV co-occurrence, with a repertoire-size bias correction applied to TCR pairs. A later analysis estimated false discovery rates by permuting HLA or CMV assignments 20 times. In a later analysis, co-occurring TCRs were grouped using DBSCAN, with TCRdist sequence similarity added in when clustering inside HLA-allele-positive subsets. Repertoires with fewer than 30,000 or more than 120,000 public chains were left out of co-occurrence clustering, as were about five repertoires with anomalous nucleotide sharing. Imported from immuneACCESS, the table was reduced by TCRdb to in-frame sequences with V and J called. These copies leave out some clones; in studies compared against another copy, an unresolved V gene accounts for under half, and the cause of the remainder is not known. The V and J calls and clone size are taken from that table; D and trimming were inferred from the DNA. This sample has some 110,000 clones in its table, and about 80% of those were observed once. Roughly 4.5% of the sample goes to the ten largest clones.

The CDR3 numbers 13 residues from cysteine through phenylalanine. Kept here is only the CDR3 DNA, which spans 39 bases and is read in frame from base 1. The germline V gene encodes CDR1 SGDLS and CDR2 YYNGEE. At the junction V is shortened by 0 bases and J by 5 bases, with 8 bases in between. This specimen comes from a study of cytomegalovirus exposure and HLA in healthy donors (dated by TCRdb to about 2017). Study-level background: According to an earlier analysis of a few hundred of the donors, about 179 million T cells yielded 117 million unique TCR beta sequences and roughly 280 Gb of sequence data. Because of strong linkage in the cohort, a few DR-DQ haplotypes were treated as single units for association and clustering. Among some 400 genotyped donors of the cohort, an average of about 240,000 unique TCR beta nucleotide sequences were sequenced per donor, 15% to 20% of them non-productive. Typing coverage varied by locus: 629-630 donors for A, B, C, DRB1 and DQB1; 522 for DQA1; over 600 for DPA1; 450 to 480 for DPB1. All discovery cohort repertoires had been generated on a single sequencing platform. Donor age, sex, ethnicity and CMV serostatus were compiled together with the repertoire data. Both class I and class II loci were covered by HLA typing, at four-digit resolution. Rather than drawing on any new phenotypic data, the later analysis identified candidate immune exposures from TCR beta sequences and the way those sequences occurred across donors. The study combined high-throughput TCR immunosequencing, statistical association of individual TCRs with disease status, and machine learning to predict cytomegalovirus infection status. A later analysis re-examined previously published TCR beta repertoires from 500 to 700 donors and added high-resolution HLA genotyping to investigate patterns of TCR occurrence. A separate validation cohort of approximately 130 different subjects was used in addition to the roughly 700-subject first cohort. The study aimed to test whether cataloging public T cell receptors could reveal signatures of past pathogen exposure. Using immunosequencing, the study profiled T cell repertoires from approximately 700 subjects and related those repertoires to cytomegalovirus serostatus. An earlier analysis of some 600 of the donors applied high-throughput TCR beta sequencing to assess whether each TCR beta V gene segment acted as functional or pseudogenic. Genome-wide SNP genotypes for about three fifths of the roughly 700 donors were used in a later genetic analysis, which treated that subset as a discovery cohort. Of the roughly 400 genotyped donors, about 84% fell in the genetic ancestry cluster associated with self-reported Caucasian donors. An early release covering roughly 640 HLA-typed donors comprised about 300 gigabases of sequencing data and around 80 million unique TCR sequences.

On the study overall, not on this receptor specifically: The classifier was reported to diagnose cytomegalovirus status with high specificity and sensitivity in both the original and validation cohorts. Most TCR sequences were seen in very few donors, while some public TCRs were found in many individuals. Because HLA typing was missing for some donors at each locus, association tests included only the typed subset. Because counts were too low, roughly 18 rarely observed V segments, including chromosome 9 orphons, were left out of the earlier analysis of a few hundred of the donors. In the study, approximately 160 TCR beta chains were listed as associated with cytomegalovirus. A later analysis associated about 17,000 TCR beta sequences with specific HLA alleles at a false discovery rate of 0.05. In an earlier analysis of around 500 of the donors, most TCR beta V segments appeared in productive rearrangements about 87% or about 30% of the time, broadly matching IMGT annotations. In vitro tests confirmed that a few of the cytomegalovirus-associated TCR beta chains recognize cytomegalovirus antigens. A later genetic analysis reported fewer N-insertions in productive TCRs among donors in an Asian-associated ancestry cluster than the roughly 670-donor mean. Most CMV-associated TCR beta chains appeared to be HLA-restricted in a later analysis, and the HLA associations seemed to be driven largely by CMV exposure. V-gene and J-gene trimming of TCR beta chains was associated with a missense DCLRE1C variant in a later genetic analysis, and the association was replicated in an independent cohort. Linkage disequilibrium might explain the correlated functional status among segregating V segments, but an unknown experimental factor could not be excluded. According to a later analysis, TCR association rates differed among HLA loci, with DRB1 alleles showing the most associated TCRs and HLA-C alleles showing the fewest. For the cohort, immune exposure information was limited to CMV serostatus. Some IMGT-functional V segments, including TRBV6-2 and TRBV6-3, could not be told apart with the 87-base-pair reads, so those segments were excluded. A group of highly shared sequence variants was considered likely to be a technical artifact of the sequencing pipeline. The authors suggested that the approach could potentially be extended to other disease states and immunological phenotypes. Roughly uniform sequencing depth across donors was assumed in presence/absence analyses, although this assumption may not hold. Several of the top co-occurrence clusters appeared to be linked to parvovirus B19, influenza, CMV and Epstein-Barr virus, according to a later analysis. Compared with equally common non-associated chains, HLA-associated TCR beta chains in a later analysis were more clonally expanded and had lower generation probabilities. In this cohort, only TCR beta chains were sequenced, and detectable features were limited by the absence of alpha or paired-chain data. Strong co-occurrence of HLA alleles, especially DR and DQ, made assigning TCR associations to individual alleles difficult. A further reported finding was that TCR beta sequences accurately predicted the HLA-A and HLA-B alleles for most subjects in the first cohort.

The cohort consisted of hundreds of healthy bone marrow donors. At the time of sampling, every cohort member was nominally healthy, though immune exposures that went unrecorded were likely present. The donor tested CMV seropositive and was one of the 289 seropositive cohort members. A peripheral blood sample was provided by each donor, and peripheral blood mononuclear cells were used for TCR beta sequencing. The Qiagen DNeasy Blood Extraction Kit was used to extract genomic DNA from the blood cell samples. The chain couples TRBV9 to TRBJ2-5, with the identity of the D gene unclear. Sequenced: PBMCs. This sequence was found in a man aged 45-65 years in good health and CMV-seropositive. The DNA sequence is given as TGTGCCAGCAGCGTAGAAGCGTTTGAGACCCAGTACTTC. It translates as CASSVEAFETQYF. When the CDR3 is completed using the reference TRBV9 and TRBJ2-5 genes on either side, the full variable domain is DSGVTQTPKHLITATGQRVTLRCSPRSGDLSVYWYQQSLDQGLQFLIQYYNGEERAKGNILERFSAQQFPDLHSELNLSSLELGDSALYFCASSVEAFETQYFGPGTRLLVL.